The clone carrying this TCR beta chain was counted a few times. This sample is drawn from a study of cytotoxic CD8 clonotypes in ibrutinib-treated CLL. TCRdb's copy holds only in-frame clones and misses some; the assay was immunoSEQ multiplex PCR. The sample carries 270,000 or so clones, approximately 79% recorded once. The CDR3 loop spans 10 amino acids. Trimming left V 6 bases short and J 5 bases short, with 2 bases between. Germline CDR1 is MDHEN and CDR2 is SYDVKM. Specimen: PBMCs, collected at disease progression, from a patient treated with ibrutinib. The chain couples TRBV28 to TRBJ2-1, with D unclear. The sequence derives from a human donor with chronic lymphocytic leukemia. CDR3 sequence: CASRNNEQFF. CDR3 coding DNA: TGTGCCAGCAGAAACAATGAGCAGTTCTTC.